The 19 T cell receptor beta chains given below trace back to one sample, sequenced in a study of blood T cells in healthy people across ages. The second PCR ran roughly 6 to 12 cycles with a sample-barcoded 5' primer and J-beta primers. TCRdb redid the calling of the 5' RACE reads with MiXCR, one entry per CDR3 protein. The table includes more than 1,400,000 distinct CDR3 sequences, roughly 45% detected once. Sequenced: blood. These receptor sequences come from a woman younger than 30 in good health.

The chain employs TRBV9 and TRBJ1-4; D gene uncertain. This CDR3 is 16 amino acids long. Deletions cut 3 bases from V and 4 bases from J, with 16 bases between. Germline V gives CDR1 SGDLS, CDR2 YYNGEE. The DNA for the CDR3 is TGTGCCAGCAGCGATGGACTTGGATCCCTTAATGAAAAACTGTTTTTT. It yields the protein CASSDGLGSLNEKLFF.

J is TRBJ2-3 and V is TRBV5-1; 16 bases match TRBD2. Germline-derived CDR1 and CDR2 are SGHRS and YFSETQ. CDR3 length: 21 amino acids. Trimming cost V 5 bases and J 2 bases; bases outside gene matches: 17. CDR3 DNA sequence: TGCGCCAGCAGTTCCCCGGGACTAGCGGGAGGGCCTCAACTACCCACAGATACGCAGTATTTT. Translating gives CASSSPGLAGGPQLPTDTQYF.

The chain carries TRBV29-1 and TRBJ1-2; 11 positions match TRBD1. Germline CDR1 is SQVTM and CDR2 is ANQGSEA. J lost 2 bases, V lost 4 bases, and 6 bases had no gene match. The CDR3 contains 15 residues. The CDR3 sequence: CSVATGTGGNYGYTF. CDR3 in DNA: TGCAGCGTTGCTACCGGGACAGGGGGAAACTATGGCTACACCTTC.

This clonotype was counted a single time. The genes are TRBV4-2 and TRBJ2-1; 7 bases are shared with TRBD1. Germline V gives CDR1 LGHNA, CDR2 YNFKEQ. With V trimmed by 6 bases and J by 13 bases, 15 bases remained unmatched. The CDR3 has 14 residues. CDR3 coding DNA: TGTGCCAGCAGTCAGACAGGGCTTTCCGAGACCCAGTTCTTC. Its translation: CASSQTGLSETQFF.

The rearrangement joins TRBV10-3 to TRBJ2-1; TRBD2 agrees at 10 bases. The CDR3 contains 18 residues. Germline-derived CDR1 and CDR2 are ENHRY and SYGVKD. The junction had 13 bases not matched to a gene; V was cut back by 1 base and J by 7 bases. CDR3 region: CAISELISGGIGRNEQFF. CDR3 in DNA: TGTGCCATCAGTGAGTTGATTAGCGGGGGGATCGGTAGGAATGAGCAGTTCTTC.

CDR3 nucleotides: TGTGCCATCAGTGAAACCAGCTCCTATAATTCACCCCTCCACTTT. It translates to CAISETSSYNSPLHF. The chain uses TRBV10-3 and TRBJ1-6; no clear D gene. The V and J ends lost 3 bases and 0 bases respectively, with 6 bases between them. CDR1 is ENHRY, CDR2 SYGVKD, per germline. This CDR3 spans 15 amino acids.

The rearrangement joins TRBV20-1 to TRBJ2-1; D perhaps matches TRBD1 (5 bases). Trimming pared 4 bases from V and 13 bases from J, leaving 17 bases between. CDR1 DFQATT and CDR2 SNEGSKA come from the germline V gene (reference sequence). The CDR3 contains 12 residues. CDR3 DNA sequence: TGCAGTGCTAACCTCAGGGTCGAGACCCAGTTCTTC. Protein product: CSANLRVETQFF.

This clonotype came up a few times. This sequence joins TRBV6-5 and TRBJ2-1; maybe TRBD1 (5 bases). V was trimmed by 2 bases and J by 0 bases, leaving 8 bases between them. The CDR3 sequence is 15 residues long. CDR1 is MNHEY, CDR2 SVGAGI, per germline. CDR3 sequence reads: CASSYQGSSYNEQFF. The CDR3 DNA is TGTGCCAGCAGTTACCAGGGTAGCTCCTACAATGAGCAGTTCTTC.

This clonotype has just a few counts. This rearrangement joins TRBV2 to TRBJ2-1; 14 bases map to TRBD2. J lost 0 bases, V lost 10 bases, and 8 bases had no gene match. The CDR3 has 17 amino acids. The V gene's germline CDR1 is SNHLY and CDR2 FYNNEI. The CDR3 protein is CATPTSGGVSSYNEQFF. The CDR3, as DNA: TGTGCCACTCCGACTAGCGGGGGGGTGAGCTCCTACAATGAGCAGTTCTTC.

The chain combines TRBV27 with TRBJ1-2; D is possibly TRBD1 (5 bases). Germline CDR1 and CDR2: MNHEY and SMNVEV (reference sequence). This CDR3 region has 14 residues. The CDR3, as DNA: TGTGCTCAAAGGCCGGGGTACAGGAACTATGGCTACACCTTC. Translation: CAQRPGYRNYGYTF.

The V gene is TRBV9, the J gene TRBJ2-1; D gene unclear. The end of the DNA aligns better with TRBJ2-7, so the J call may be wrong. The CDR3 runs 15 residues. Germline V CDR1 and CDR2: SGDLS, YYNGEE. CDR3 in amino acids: CASSVGLSSYNEQYF. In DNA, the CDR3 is TGTGCCAGCAGCGTAGGGCTGAGCTCCTACAATGAGCAGTACTTC.

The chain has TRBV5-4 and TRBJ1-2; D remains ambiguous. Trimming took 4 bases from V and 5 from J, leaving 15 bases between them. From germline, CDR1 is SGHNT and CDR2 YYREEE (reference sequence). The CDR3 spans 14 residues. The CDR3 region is CASSPPWGGYGYTF. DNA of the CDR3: TGTGCCAGCAGCCCCCCCTGGGGAGGGTATGGCTACACCTTC.

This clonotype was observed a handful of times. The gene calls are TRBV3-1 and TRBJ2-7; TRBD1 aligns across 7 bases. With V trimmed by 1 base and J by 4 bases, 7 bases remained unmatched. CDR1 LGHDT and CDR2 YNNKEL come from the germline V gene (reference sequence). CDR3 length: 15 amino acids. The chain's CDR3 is CASSQGRDRSYEQYF. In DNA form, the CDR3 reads TGTGCCAGCAGCCAAGGACGGGACAGAAGTTACGAGCAGTACTTC.

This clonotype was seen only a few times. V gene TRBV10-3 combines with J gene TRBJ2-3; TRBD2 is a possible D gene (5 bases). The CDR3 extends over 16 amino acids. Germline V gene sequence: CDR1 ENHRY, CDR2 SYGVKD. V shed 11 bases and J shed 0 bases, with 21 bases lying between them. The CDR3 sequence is CAVSPDFRTSTDTQYF. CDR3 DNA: TGTGCCGTCTCCCCGGACTTTAGAACTAGCACAGATACGCAGTATTTT.

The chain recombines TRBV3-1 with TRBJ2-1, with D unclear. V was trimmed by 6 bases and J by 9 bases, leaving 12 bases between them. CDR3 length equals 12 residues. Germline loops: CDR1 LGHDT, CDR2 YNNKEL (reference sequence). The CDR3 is CASRGVRGEQFF. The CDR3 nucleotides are TGTGCCAGCAGGGGCGTGCGTGGTGAGCAGTTCTTC.

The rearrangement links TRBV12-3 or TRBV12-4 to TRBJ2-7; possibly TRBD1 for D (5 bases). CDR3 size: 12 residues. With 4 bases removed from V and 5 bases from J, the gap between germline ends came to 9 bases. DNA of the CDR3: TGTGCCAGCAGTTCTGAACAGGACGAGCAGTACTTC. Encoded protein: CASSSEQDEQYF.

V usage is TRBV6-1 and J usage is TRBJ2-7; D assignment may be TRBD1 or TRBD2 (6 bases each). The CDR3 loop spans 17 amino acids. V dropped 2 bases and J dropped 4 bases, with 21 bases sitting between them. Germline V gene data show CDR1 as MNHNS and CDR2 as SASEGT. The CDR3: CASSETPVGRGVYEQYF. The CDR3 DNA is TGTGCCAGCAGTGAAACGCCCGTAGGTAGGGGGGTTTACGAGCAGTACTTC.

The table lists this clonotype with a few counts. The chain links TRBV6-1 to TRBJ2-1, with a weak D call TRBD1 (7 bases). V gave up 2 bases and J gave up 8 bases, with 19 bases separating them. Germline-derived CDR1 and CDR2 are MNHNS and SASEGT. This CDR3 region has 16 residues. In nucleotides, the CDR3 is TGTGCCAGCAGTGAATTTGGCGGGACAGCGCACCATGAGCAGTTCTTC. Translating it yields CASSEFGGTAHHEQFF.

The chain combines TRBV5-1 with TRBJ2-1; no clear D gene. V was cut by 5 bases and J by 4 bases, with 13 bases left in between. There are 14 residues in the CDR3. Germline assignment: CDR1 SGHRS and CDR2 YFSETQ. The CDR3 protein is CASRFVGLYNEQFF. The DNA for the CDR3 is TGCGCCAGCAGATTCGTAGGCCTATACAATGAGCAGTTCTTC.